The 20 T cell receptor beta chains in this list originate from one sample, sequenced in a study of blood T cell repertoires in COVID-19. Produced via immunoSEQ multiplex PCR; TCRdb's table is partial and in-frame only. The data show over 75,000 clones, over 70% seen once. The sequencing sample was made of peripheral blood. The receptors were gathered from a human donor in a cohort sampled during active COVID-19.

At least ten counts were recorded for this clone. The V call is TRBV5-1, the J call TRBJ2-3; 11 bases agree with TRBD2. Germline loops: CDR1 SGHRS, CDR2 YFSETQ. The CDR3 is 16 residues long. Unmatched junction bases numbered 6, after V lost 3 bases and J lost 3 bases. This CDR3 is CASSSPTSGVTDTQYF. The DNA for the CDR3 is TGCGCCAGCAGCTCACCGACTAGCGGGGTGACAGATACGCAGTATTTT.

Of note for this clone: This same CDR3 is encoded by further DNA sequences in the sample. The V gene is TRBV4-1, the J gene TRBJ2-7; TRBD2 aligns across 7 bases. J was trimmed by 0 bases and V by 4 bases; bases with no gene match: 0. The germline V gene has CDR1 MGHRA and CDR2 YSYEKL. This CDR3 has 13 amino acids. The CDR3 region has the DNA TGCGCCAGCAGCCCGGGGGGCTCCTACGAGCAGTACGTC. This gives the protein CASSPGGSYEQYV.

The chain links TRBV27 to TRBJ1-3; 8 bases match TRBD1. J lost 8 bases, V lost 4 bases, and 7 bases had no gene match. The CDR3 is 14 residues long. The germline CDR1 and CDR2 sequences are MNHEY and SMNVEV (reference sequence). The CDR3 bases are TGTGCCAGCAGTTCCGGGACAGGCCTGGACACCATATATTTT. It specifies CASSSGTGLDTIYF.

This clone was counted only a few times. This chain links TRBV28 with TRBJ1-5; 7 nucleotides agree with TRBD1. The CDR3 covers 15 residues. The V and J ends lost 5 bases and 0 bases, in that order; junction bases with no gene match: 4. Germline V lookup: CDR1 MDHEN, CDR2 SYDVKM. The CDR3 nucleotides read TGTGCCAGCAGTACAGGGGTTTATAGCAATCAGCCCCAGCATTTT. This translates into CASSTGVYSNQPQHF.

V is TRBV24-1 and J is TRBJ2-2; 7 nucleotides line up with TRBD1. The CDR3 sequence is 17 residues long. Germline V gives CDR1 KGHDR, CDR2 SFDVKD. With V trimmed by 4 bases and J by 4 bases, 11 bases remained unmatched. The CDR3: CATSDPRGGPSTGELFF. The CDR3 DNA reads TGTGCCACCAGTGACCCCCGAGGGGGCCCCAGCACCGGGGAGCTGTTTTTT.

The rearrangement joins TRBV7-9 to TRBJ1-1; D is perhaps TRBD1 (6 bases). CDR1 is SEHNR, CDR2 FQNEAQ, per germline (reference sequence). V dropped 6 bases and J dropped 3 bases, with 8 bases sitting between them. The CDR3 runs to 12 residues. The CDR3 DNA sequence: TGTGCCAGCAGTCAGGGGCACACTGAAGCTTTCTTT. Amino acid sequence: CASSQGHTEAFF.

Here the CDR3 reads CAWSGLAGERYQETQYF. The CDR3 region has the DNA TGTGCCTGGAGTGGACTAGCGGGGGAGAGGTACCAAGAGACCCAGTACTTC. The chain is built from TRBV30 and TRBJ2-5; TRBD2 agrees at 12 bases. Germline V lookup: CDR1 GTSNPN, CDR2 SVGIG (reference sequence). The ends lost 1 base at V and 0 bases at J; junction bases unmatched: 6. The CDR3 spans 17 residues.

This rearrangement joins TRBV19 to TRBJ2-1; 16 positions agree with TRBD2. The CDR3 has 18 amino acids. Trimming took 4 bases from V and 3 from J; bases not matched to a gene: 6. CDR1 and CDR2 from the germline V gene are LNHDA and SQIVND (reference sequence). The CDR3 region has the DNA TGTGCCAGTAGTAAGGGACTAGCGGGGGGGCCCCTCTACAATGAGCAGTTCTTC. Translation: CASSKGLAGGPLYNEQFF.

The V and J genes are TRBV10-3 and TRBJ1-1, with D hard to call. Per the germline V gene, CDR1 is ENHRY and CDR2 is SYGVKD. The CDR3 is 12 residues long. Trimming left V 6 bases short and J 1 base short, with 6 bases between. The CDR3 region is CAIRGANTEAFF. For the CDR3, the DNA is TGTGCCATCAGGGGAGCGAACACTGAAGCTTTCTTT.

The chain is built from TRBV2 and TRBJ1-1, with 7 positions matching TRBD1. The CDR3 runs 17 residues. The ends lost 2 bases at V and 1 base at J; junction bases unmatched: 10. The germline V gene has CDR1 SNHLY and CDR2 FYNNEI. The CDR3 DNA sequence: TGTGCCAGCAGTGAATTTCGGTTGAGACAGGGGAACACTGAAGCTTTCTTT. It translates to CASSEFRLRQGNTEAFF.

The chain is built from TRBV6-1 and TRBJ2-1; unclear D gene. Trimming took 7 bases from V and 0 from J, leaving 16 bases between them. Per the germline V gene, CDR1 is MNHNS and CDR2 is SASEGT. The length of the CDR3 is 16 residues. CDR3 DNA: TGTGCCAGCATTGATCTGGCAGGCAGCTCCTACAATGAGCAGTTCTTC. Its translation: CASIDLAGSSYNEQFF.

V gene TRBV10-3 combines with J gene TRBJ2-7, with 11 bases identical to TRBD1. The CDR3 extends over 14 amino acids. The germline gives CDR1 ENHRY, CDR2 SYGVKD. J was trimmed by 5 bases and V by 6 bases; bases with no gene match: 6. This CDR3 reads CAIRPGQGVHEQYF. CDR3 DNA: TGTGCCATCAGGCCGGGACAGGGGGTACACGAGCAGTACTTC.

The rearrangement uses TRBV24-1 and TRBJ2-7; TRBD2 might be the D (6 bases). The germline V and J ends were trimmed by 4 bases and 5 bases, with 20 bases remaining between them. The CDR3 is made up of 16 amino acids. Germline CDR1 and CDR2: KGHDR and SFDVKD. The CDR3 sequence is CATSESGTGRGNEQYF. The DNA of the CDR3 is TGTGCCACCAGTGAATCAGGGACCGGGCGGGGAAACGAGCAGTACTTC.

This chain links TRBV7-2 with TRBJ2-7; D remains unclear. Trimming stripped 5 bases from V and 4 bases from J, with 12 bases between. Looked up from germline, CDR1 is SGHTA and CDR2 is FQGNSA. The CDR3 is 13 residues long. CDR3 sequence reads: CASSPTRTYEQYV. The CDR3 DNA reads TGTGCCAGCAGCCCTACGCGTACTTACGAGCAGTACGTC.

The V gene is TRBV6-5, the J gene TRBJ2-3, with 10 bases that match TRBD2. The V segment lost 5 bases and the J segment 1 base; nucleotides outside the gene matches: 3. Per the germline V gene, CDR1 is MNHEY and CDR2 is SVGAGI. The CDR3 totals 15 residues. CDR3 DNA sequence: TGTGCCAGCAGTAGCGGGAGGGAAGGCACAGATACGCAGTATTTT. Protein product: CASSSGREGTDTQYF.

V and J are TRBV9 and TRBJ2-7; 7 nucleotides align to TRBD1. The CDR3 runs to 15 residues. Germline CDR1 is SGDLS and CDR2 is YYNGEE. Trimming at V came to 2 bases and at J to 2 bases, leaving 7 bases not matched to a gene. The CDR3 DNA reads as TGTGCCAGCAGCGTCAGGACAGGTGGCACCTACGAGCAGTACGTC. Translation gives CASSVRTGGTYEQYV.

The chain uses TRBV19 and TRBJ2-2, with 9 bases lining up with TRBD2. This CDR3 has 15 residues. CDR1 is LNHDA, CDR2 SQIVND, per germline (reference sequence). J lost 4 bases, V lost 6 bases, and 6 bases had no gene match. As DNA, the CDR3 is TGTGCCAGTAGCCCTAGCGGGGTGCTCACCGGGGAGCTGTTTTTT. Protein sequence: CASSPSGVLTGELFF.

Worth noting for this clone: At one boundary the junction diverges from the germline segment, which might be a read error. The V and J genes are TRBV28 and TRBJ2-7, with D perhaps TRBD1 (5 bases). CDR1 is MDHEN and CDR2 is SYDVKM in the germline V gene. The CDR3 length is 12 residues. CDR3 protein: CASSLFKGLSNF. CDR3 bases: TGTGCCAGCAGTTTATTTAAGGGGTTGTCAAACTTC.

This clone was observed a few times. The CDR3 loop is CASSRDSLVNTIYF. The CDR3 DNA is TGTGCCAGCAGTCGGGACAGTCTAGTGAACACCATATATTTT. The gene calls are TRBV6-5 and TRBJ1-3, with 7 bases fitting TRBD1. Germline CDR1 MNHEY, CDR2 SVGAGI. V shed 5 bases and J 7 bases; nucleotides not matched to a gene: 8. This CDR3 comprises 14 residues.

The chain is built from TRBV7-2 and TRBJ1-4, with 8 nucleotides matching TRBD1. The length of the CDR3 is 14 residues. The V gene end was trimmed by 5 bases and the J gene end by 7 bases; junction bases not matched to a gene: 6. Germline-derived CDR1 and CDR2 are SGHTA and FQGNSA. The CDR3 DNA follows: TGTGCCAGCAGCAAGACAGGGGCCGGTGAAAAACTGTTTTTT. It is translated as CASSKTGAGEKLFF.